Following are 15 T cell receptor beta chains from one sample sequenced in a study of blood T cell repertoires in COVID-19. The data were produced by immunoSEQ multiplex PCR, yet TCRdb's version contains in-frame clones alone and is incomplete. The sample consists of fewer than 45,000 clones, around 80% of them appearing once. The sequenced sample consisted of peripheral blood. The receptors shown here come from a man aged 40-49 years with active or convalescent COVID-19.

CDR3 sequence reads: CASKGPPLRYEQYF. The CDR3 coding sequence is TGTGCCAGCAAGGGGCCCCCTCTAAGGTACGAGCAGTACTTC. The chain couples TRBV21-1 to TRBJ2-7; the D call TRBD1 from the table was never checked on the DNA. TRBV21-1 is a known pseudogene. The CDR3 is 14 residues long.

The V gene is TRBV5-4, the J gene TRBJ1-1; the D gene is possibly TRBD1 (6 bases). This CDR3 comprises 15 residues. Germline V gene sequence: CDR1 SGHNT, CDR2 YYREEE (reference sequence). The germline V and J ends were trimmed by 1 base and 2 bases, with 12 bases remaining between them. The CDR3, as DNA: TGTGCCAGCAGCTTGCCTCCAGGGGTAAACACTGAAGCTTTCTTT. It encodes CASSLPPGVNTEAFF.

This chain links TRBV6-6 with TRBJ2-7; D remains ambiguous. There are 12 residues in the CDR3. CDR1 and CDR2 from the germline V gene are MNHNY and SVGAGI (reference sequence). V lost 0 bases and J 7 bases, leaving 7 bases between the germline ends. DNA of the CDR3: TGTGCCAGCAGTTACTCCCAGGCGGAGCAGTACTTC. Translating it yields CASSYSQAEQYF.

V gene TRBV4-2 combines with J gene TRBJ2-3; 7 bases map to TRBD2. V shed 1 base, J shed 2 bases, and the junction held 3 bases outside the gene matches. The CDR3 extends over 15 amino acids. The germline CDR1 and CDR2 sequences are LGHNA and YNFKEQ. This CDR3 is CASSQGGSLTDTQYF. The CDR3 DNA follows: TGTGCCAGCAGCCAAGGCGGGAGCCTCACAGATACGCAGTATTTT.

The chain uses TRBV5-1 and TRBJ2-7, with a possible D match to TRBD2 (5 bases). The V end was cut by 4 bases, the J end by 2 bases, with 13 bases between. Germline assignment: CDR1 SGHRS and CDR2 YFSETQ. CDR3 length: 14 amino acids. The chain's CDR3 is CASSPSPGTYEQYF. The CDR3 nucleotides are TGCGCCAGCAGCCCTAGCCCGGGGACCTACGAGCAGTACTTC.

The V and J genes are TRBV5-4 and TRBJ2-1, with TRBD2 matching 9 bases. V lost 10 bases, J lost 8 bases, and 10 bases stayed unmatched. The CDR3 consists of 13 residues. The germline gives CDR1 SGHNT, CDR2 YYREEE (reference sequence). The CDR3 bases are TGTGCCGGGGCGGGAGGGCCGGGCGATGAGCAGTTCTTC. This codes for CAGAGGPGDEQFF.

The count of this clone is one. In DNA form, the CDR3 reads TGTGCCAGCAGCATCAGGGGGTCTAACACCGGGGAGCTGTTTTTT. Protein sequence: CASSIRGSNTGELFF. J is TRBJ2-2 and V is TRBV9, with 7 bases identical to TRBD1. The germline CDR1 and CDR2 sequences are SGDLS and YYNGEE. The V and J ends lost 4 bases and 2 bases, in that order; junction bases with no gene match: 5. The CDR3 sequence is 15 residues long.

This clone was observed a single time. As DNA, the CDR3 is TGTGCCAGCAGCTTAGACTCCACCCAGTACTTC. This codes for CASSLDSTQYF. The chain combines TRBV11-2 with TRBJ2-5; D gene uncertain. This CDR3 contains 11 residues. V was shortened by 0 bases and J by 8 bases, with 4 bases between the two germline ends. Germline CDR1 reads SGHAT; CDR2 reads FQNNGV.

V and J are TRBV7-2 and TRBJ2-3, with a weak D call TRBD1 (7 bases). The V gene lost 5 bases and the J gene lost 8 bases, with 23 bases spanning the gap. The germline CDR1 and CDR2 sequences are SGHTA and FQGNSA. CDR3 size: 16 residues. CDR3 sequence reads: CASSHGQVVQGGTQYF. CDR3 DNA: TGTGCCAGCAGCCACGGACAGGTTGTTCAGGGGGGTACGCAGTATTTT.

The rearrangement links TRBV9 to TRBJ1-6; 7 nucleotides agree with TRBD1. Germline trimming cut 4 bases from V and 4 bases from J; bases unmatched to any gene: 5. CDR1 SGDLS and CDR2 YYNGEE come from the germline V gene. The CDR3 spans 15 residues. CDR3 in amino acids: CASSTTTGYNSPLHF. CDR3 nucleotides: TGTGCCAGCAGCACGACGACAGGGTATAATTCACCCCTCCACTTT.

V and J are TRBV11-1 and TRBJ2-2; the match to TRBD1 covers 9 bases. The V and J ends lost 6 bases and 5 bases, in that order; junction bases with no gene match: 7. The germline V gene encodes CDR1 SGHAT and CDR2 FQDESV (reference sequence). The CDR3 sequence is 15 residues long. CDR3 nucleotide sequence: TGTGCCAGCAGTCTAGACAGGGGGAATACCGGGGAGCTGTTTTTT. Amino acid sequence: CASSLDRGNTGELFF.

V and J are TRBV15 and TRBJ1-2; 7 bases map to TRBD1. With 4 bases clipped from V and 2 bases from J, the junction kept 4 bases outside the gene matches. Germline CDR1 is LNHNV and CDR2 is YYDKDF (reference sequence). The CDR3 spans 14 residues. CDR3: CATSTQGINYGYTF. The CDR3 coding sequence is TGTGCCACCAGCACACAGGGGATCAACTATGGCTACACCTTC.

The rearrangement uses TRBV5-5 and TRBJ1-5; a weak D match, TRBD1 (5 bases). The CDR3 sequence is 18 residues long. CDR1 SGHKS and CDR2 YYEKEE come from the germline V gene (reference sequence). V lost 0 bases and J 5 bases, leaving 21 bases between the germline ends. DNA for the CDR3: TGTGCCAGCAGCTTGGACTTTAGACAGCCCGGCCCCCATCAGCCCCAGCATTTT. Translation: CASSLDFRQPGPHQPQHF.

The rearrangement joins TRBV6-1 to TRBJ2-3; D not certain. The germline V gene has CDR1 MNHNS and CDR2 SASEGT. The CDR3 spans 13 residues. V lost 3 bases to trimming and J lost 9 bases, with 13 bases between them. For the CDR3, the DNA is TGTGCCAGCAGTGAGTATGAGGTCGGCACGCAGTATTTT. Translating it yields CASSEYEVGTQYF.

The chain recombines TRBV6-4 with TRBJ2-1, with 7 nucleotides matching TRBD1. The germline gives CDR1 MRHNA, CDR2 SNTAGT. CDR3 size: 16 residues. With 6 bases clipped from V and 4 bases from J, the junction kept 12 bases outside the gene matches. CDR3 nucleotides: TGTGCCAGCAGCCAAACAGGGGACCCTTTTTACAATGAGCAGTTCTTC. Its translation is CASSQTGDPFYNEQFF.